This TCR beta chain was captured in a study of T cells expressing NK-cell markers (dated by TCRdb to the early 2020s). Concerning the study at large: Fewer than ten donors provided sorted CD3+CD56+NKG2C+, CD3+CD56+NKG2C- and CD3+CD56-NKG2C+ T-cell subsets, whose TCR beta-chain repertoires were profiled. Among the eight sequenced donors, seven were HCMV-seropositive and one was HCMV-seronegative. The study sequenced eight donors, all healthy volunteers chosen at random: three men and five women. The libraries were sequenced on Illumina HiSeq 2000/2500, MiSeq or NextSeq, producing 2 x 150 bp reads.

Study-wide conclusions, independent of this receptor: In several donors, the dominant CD3+CD56+NKG2C+ clonotypes were found to rank among the top 10 CD8+ clonotypes and to make up roughly 1.0-7.5% of CD8+ T cells. Those dominant clonotypes were again the most abundant among CD3+CD56-NKG2C+ cells in several donors, at about 25-65%. Whether the expanded NKG2C-expressing T cell clones were specific for HCMV antigens remained unclear.

The CDR3 measures 15 amino acids from cysteine to phenylalanine. No DNA sequence was recorded. Comments on this clonotype: Its antigen is not yet known.

For sequencing, an Illumina HiSeq 2000 was employed. The TCR beta cDNA libraries were made using 5'RACE template switching, a step that added both a universal primer site and unique molecular identifiers. Priming for cDNA synthesis came from the TCR beta constant segment, and two successive PCR amplification steps followed. On the authors' methods: MIGEC handled demultiplexing of the reads and grouping by UMI, while MiTCR was used to assemble and quantify clonotypes. To remove erroneous sequences, TCR cDNA sequences were retained only when supported by two or more reads. The tcR package was used for downstream repertoire analysis, with clonotypes matched between fractions based on CDR3 nucleotide sequence plus V segment. Antigen specificity was annotated against VDJdb with VDJmatch, allowing one amino acid substitution in CDR3. TCRdb reprocessed the sequencing reads and holds a single record per CDR3 protein sequence, with no DNA. TCRdb's processing, not the authors' own work, is the source of the V and J calls. This sample's records show about 460,000 distinct CDR3 sequences. The top ten clones comprise 1.4% of the sample.

HCMV serostatus was determined by detecting HCMV-specific IgG in serum with a commercial ELISA kit. Ficoll density gradient centrifugation was used to isolate peripheral blood mononuclear cells from blood. The sequencing input was blood T cells: a sorted CD56 or NKG2C T cell subset, CD4+ or CD8+ T cells, or bulk PBMC T cells (not recorded which). The chain was built from TRBV12-3 or TRBV12-4 and TRBJ2-2; the TCRdb D gene call, TRBD2, has no DNA to confirm it. The origin of this receptor is a woman between 50 and 59 years old in good health. Donor details come from another sample of the same person, matched by shared clones. CDR3 loop: CASRGGLAGTGELFF.